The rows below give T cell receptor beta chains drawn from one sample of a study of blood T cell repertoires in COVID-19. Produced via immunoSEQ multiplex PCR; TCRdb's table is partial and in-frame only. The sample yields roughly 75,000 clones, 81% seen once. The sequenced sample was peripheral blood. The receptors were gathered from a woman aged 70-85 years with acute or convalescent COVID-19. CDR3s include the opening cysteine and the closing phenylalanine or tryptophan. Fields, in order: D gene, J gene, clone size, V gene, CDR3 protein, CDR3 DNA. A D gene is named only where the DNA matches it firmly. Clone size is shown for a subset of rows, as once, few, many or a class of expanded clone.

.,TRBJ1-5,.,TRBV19,CASSIYGADKYSNQPQHF,TGTGCCAGTAGTATTTATGGCGCGGACAAGTATAGCAATCAGCCCCAGCATTTT
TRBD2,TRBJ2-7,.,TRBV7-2,CASRGLAGEQYF,TGTGCCAGCAGGGGACTAGCGGGGGAGCAGTACTTC
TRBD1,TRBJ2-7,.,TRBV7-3,CASSNPPGTGGRASREAYEQYF,TGTGCCAGCAGCAACCCCCCAGGGACAGGGGGGAGAGCATCTCGGGAGGCCTACGAGCAGTACTTC
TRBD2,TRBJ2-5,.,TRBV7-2,CASSTGGTSGETQYF,TGTGCCAGCAGCACTGGCGGGACTAGCGGGGAGACCCAGTACTTC
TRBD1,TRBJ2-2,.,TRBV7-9,CASSQNRGETGELFF,TGTGCCAGCAGCCAGAACAGGGGAGAGACCGGGGAGCTGTTTTTT
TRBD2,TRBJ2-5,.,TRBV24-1,CATIQTSGGPGETQYF,TGTGCCACCATTCAGACTAGCGGGGGACCAGGGGAGACCCAGTACTTC
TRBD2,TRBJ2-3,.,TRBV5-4,CTSSSSLAGGGGDTQYF,TGTACCAGCAGCTCGTCCCTAGCGGGAGGGGGTGGAGATACGCAGTATTTT
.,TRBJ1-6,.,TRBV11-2,CASSLTLSYNSPLHF,TGTGCCAGCAGCTTAACTTTGTCCTATAATTCACCCCTCCACTTT
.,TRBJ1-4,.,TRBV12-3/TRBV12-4,CASSLRGSEKLFF,TGTGCCAGCAGTTTAAGGGGATCTGAAAAACTGTTTTTT
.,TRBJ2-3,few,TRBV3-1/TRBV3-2,CASSHQGSTDTQYF,TGTGCCAGCAGCCACCAGGGGTCCACAGATACGCAGTATTTT
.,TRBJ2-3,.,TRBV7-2,CASSLGVGGPPDTQYF,TGTGCCAGCAGCTTAGGGGTGGGGGGGCCCCCAGATACGCAGTATTTT
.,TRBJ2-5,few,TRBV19,CASSISSGDLAGSETQYF,TGTGCCAGTAGTATCTCTTCGGGGGACTTAGCAGGTTCCGAGACCCAGTACTTC
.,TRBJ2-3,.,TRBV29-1,CSVDASGSDTQYF,TGCAGCGTTGATGCGTCGGGGTCAGATACGCAGTATTTT
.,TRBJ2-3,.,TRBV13,CASSLMRRGWVDTQYF,TGTGCCAGCAGCTTAATGAGGAGGGGATGGGTAGATACGCAGTATTTT
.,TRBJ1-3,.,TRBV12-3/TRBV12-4,CASSLGGYTIYF,TGTGCCAGCAGTTTGGGGGGGTACACCATATATTTT
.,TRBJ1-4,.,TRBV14,CASSQAGLDEKLFF,TGTGCCAGCAGCCAAGCTGGGCTTGATGAAAAACTGTTTTTT
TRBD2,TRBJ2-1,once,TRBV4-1,CASSQEGGRPGNEQFF,TGCGCCAGCAGCCAAGAGGGCGGGAGGCCGGGCAATGAGCAGTTCTTC
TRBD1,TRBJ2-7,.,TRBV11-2,CASSLGTGQGLPYEQYF,TGTGCCAGCAGCTTAGGTACGGGACAGGGGCTCCCCTACGAGCAGTACTTC
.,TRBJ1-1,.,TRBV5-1,CASKRDMGTEAFF,TGCGCCAGTAAACGGGATATGGGGACTGAAGCTTTCTTT
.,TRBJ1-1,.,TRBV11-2,CASSLGGGGEAFF,TGTGCCAGCAGCTTAGGTGGGGGCGGGGAAGCTTTCTTT
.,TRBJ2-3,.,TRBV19,CASSWGATDTQYF,TGTGCCAGTAGCTGGGGCGCCACAGATACGCAGTATTTT
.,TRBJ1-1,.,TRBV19,CASSPTQNTEAFF,TGTGCCAGTAGTCCAACACAGAACACTGAAGCTTTCTTT
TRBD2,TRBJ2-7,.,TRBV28,CASSEPGLAPGGKYEQYF,TGTGCCAGCAGTGAGCCGGGACTAGCCCCGGGGGGAAAATACGAGCAGTACTTC
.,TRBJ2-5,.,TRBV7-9,CASSLARSGYGETQYF,TGTGCCAGCAGCTTAGCGCGCTCGGGGTATGGAGAGACCCAGTACTTC
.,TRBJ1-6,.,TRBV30,CAWSPLGSNSPLHF,TGTGCCTGGAGTCCCTTAGGGAGTAATTCACCCCTCCACTTT
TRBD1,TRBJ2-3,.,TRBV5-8,CASSQDRVGDTQYF,TGTGCCAGCAGCCAGGACAGGGTAGGCGATACGCAGTATTTT
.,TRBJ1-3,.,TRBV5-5,CASSFRSGPGNTIYF,TGTGCCAGCAGCTTTCGGTCAGGGCCTGGAAACACCATATATTTT
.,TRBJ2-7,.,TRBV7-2,CASSSGRGLFYEQYF,TGTGCCAGCAGCTCCGGGCGGGGGCTTTTCTACGAGCAGTACTTC
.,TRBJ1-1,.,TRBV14,CASSQASEAFF,TGTGCCAGCAGCCAAGCTTCTGAAGCTTTCTTT
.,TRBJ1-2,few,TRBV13,CASSLGGPGGTGNYGYTF,TGTGCCAGCAGCTTAGGCGGCCCGGGGGGAACAGGCAACTATGGCTACACCTTC
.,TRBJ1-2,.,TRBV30,CAWSVPRGFYGYTF,TGTGCCTGGAGTGTCCCCCGAGGCTTCTATGGCTACACCTTC
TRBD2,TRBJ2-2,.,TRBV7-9,CASSPRASGGSARELFF,TGTGCCAGCAGCCCAAGAGCTAGCGGGGGGTCAGCACGGGAGCTGTTTTTT
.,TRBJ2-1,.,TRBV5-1,CASSLASGQGMRVYNEQFF,TGCGCCAGCAGCTTGGCGTCGGGGCAGGGGATGAGGGTCTACAATGAGCAGTTCTTC
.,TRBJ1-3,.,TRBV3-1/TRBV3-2,CASSPRGRSSGNTIYF,TGTGCCAGCAGCCCCCGTGGGAGGAGCTCTGGAAACACCATATATTTT
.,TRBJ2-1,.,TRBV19,CASSIVHSRHNEQFF,TGTGCCAGTAGTATAGTGCACAGTCGGCACAATGAGCAGTTCTTC
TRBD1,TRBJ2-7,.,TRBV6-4,CASSPQGGLGEQYF,TGTGCCAGCAGCCCACAGGGGGGCCTAGGCGAGCAGTACTTC
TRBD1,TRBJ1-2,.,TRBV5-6,CASRLGQGARYGYTF,TGTGCCAGCAGACTTGGACAGGGGGCGAGGTATGGCTACACCTTC
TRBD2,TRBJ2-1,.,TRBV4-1,CASSPGLAGGPTYNEQFF,TGCGCCAGCAGCCCGGGACTAGCGGGGGGGCCTACCTACAATGAGCAGTTCTTC
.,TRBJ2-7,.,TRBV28,CASSFEFASPSYEQYF,TGTGCCAGCAGTTTTGAGTTTGCGAGCCCCTCCTACGAGCAGTACTTC
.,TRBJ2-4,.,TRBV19,CASSTKTVSKNIQYF,TGTGCCAGTAGTACGAAGACAGTTTCCAAAAACATTCAGTACTTC
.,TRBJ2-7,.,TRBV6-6,CASSPHSYEQYF,TGTGCCAGCAGTCCCCATTCCTACGAGCAGTACTTC
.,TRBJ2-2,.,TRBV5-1,CASSLGWGPNTGELFF,TGCGCCAGCAGCTTGGGTTGGGGGCCGAACACCGGGGAGCTGTTTTTT
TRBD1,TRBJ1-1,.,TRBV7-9,CASSASGIGGRVSTEAFF,TGTGCCAGCAGCGCAAGTGGGATAGGGGGCCGGGTGAGCACTGAAGCTTTCTTT
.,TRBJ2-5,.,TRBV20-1,CSASSPGIKETQYF,TGCAGTGCTAGTTCGCCAGGCATAAAAGAGACCCAGTACTTC
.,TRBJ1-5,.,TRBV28,CASSTGNNQPQHF,TGTGCCAGCAGTACAGGGAACAATCAGCCCCAGCATTTT
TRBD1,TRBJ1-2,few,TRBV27,CASSTRTGKDPNYGYTF,TGTGCCAGCAGTACCCGGACAGGGAAGGACCCTAACTATGGCTACACCTTC
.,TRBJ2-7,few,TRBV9,CASSYTSRTAIYEQYF,TGTGCCAGCAGTTACACCTCGCGGACAGCGATCTACGAGCAGTACTTC
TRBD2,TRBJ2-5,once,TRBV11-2,CASSLLGSGGRETQYF,TGTGCCAGCAGCTTGCTTGGCTCGGGAGGTCGAGAGACCCAGTACTTC
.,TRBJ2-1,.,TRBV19,CASSIEALSYNEQFF,TGTGCCAGTAGTATAGAAGCGCTCTCCTACAATGAGCAGTTCTTC
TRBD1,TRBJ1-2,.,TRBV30,CAWSRTGDGGYTF,TGTGCCTGGAGTCGAACAGGGGATGGTGGCTACACCTTC
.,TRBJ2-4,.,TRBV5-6,CASSPRGVSAKNIQYF,TGTGCCAGCAGCCCCCGGGGTGTCTCAGCCAAAAACATTCAGTACTTC
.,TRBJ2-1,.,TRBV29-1,CSVGRDSYNEQFF,TGCAGCGTTGGCCGGGACTCCTACAATGAGCAGTTCTTC
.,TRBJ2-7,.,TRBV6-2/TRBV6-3,CASSWAGRIYEQYF,TGTGCCAGCAGTTGGGCCGGCCGGATATACGAGCAGTACTTC
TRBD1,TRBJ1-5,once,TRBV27,CASSEQGFQPQHF,TGTGCCAGCAGTGAACAGGGGTTTCAGCCCCAGCATTTT
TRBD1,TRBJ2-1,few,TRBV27,CASSFWDRVSIEQFF,TGTGCCAGCAGTTTCTGGGACAGGGTGTCGATTGAGCAGTTCTTC